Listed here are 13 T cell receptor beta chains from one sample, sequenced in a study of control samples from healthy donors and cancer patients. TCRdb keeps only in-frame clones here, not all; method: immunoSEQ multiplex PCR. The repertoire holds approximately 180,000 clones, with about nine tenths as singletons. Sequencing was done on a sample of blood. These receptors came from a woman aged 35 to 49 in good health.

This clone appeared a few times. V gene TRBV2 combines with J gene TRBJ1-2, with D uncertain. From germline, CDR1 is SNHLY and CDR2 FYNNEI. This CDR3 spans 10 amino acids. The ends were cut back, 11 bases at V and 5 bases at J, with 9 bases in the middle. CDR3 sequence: CAGKGYGYTF. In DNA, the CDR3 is TGTGCCGGTAAAGGTTATGGCTACACCTTC.

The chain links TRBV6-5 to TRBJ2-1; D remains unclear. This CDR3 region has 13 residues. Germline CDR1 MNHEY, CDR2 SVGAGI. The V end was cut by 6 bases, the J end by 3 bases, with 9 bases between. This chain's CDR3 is CASSRTFYNEQFF. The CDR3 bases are TGTGCCAGCAGCAGGACCTTCTACAATGAGCAGTTCTTC.

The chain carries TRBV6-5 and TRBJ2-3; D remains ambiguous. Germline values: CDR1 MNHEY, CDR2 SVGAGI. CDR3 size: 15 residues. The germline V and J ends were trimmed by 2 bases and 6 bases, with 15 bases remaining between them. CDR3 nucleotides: TGTGCCAGCAGTTACGCCTCGACCCCTACGGATACGCAGTATTTT. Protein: CASSYASTPTDTQYF.

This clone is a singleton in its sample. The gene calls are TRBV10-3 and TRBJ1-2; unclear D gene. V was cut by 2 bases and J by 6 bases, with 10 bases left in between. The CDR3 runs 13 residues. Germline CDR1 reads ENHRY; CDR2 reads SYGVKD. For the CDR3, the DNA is TGTGCCATCAGTGAGAAGGTTTTAGATGGCTACACCTTC. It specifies CAISEKVLDGYTF.

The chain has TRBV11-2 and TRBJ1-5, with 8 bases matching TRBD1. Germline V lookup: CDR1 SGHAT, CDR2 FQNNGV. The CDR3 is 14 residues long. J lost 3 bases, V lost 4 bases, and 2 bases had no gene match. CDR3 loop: CASSWTGINQPQHF. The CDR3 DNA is TGTGCCAGCAGCTGGACAGGGATCAATCAGCCCCAGCATTTT.

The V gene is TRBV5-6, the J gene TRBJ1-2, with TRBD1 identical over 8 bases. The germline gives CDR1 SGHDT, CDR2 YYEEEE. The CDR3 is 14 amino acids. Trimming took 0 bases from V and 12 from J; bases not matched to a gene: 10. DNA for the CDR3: TGTGCCAGCAGCTTGGCCGGGACAGGCTATGAGGACACCTTC. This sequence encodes CASSLAGTGYEDTF.

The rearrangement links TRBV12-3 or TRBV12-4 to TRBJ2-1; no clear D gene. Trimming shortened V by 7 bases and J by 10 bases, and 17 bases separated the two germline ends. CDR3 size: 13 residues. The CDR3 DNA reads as TGTGCCAGCACCCTCGACCCTACGGCAGAGCAGTTCTTC. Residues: CASTLDPTAEQFF.

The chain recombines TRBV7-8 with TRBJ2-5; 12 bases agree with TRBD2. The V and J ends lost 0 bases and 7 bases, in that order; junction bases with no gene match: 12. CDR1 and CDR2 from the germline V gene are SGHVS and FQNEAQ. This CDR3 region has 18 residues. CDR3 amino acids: CASSLALAGGTIFVTQYF. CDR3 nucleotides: TGTGCCAGCAGCTTAGCACTAGCGGGGGGTACTATATTTGTGACCCAGTACTTC.

This CDR3 reads CASSLAPPYEQYF. In DNA, the CDR3 is TGTGCCAGCAGTTTGGCTCCCCCCTACGAGCAGTACTTC. J is TRBJ2-7 and V is TRBV27; no clear D gene. CDR1 and CDR2 from the germline V gene are MNHEY and SMNVEV (reference sequence). V lost 3 bases, J lost 2 bases, and 8 bases lay in between. The CDR3 is 13 residues long.

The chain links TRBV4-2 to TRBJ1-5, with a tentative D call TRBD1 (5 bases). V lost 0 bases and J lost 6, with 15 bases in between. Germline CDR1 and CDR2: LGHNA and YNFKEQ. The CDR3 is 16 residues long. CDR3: CASSQDPGNEGQPQHF. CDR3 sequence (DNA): TGTGCCAGCAGCCAAGATCCAGGGAATGAGGGTCAGCCCCAGCATTTT.

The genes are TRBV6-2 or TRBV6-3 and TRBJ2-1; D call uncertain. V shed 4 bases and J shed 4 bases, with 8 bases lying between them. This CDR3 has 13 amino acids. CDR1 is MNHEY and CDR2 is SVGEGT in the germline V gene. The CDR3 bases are TGTGCCAGCAGTTCAACCCTTTACAATGAGCAGTTCTTC. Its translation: CASSSTLYNEQFF.

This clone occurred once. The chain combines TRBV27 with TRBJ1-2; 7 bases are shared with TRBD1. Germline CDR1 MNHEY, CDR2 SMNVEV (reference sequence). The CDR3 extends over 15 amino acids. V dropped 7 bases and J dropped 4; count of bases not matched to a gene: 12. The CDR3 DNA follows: TGTGCCAGCATGCACAGGGGAGGGGGGGCCTATGGCTACACCTTC. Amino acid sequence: CASMHRGGGAYGYTF.

The CDR3 DNA sequence: TGCGCCAGCAGCCAAGGCGCCGCCTCCTACAATGAGCAGTTCTTC. This codes for CASSQGAASYNEQFF. The chain couples TRBV4-1 to TRBJ2-1; no reliable D call. CDR1 and CDR2 (germline): MGHRA, YSYEKL. CDR3 length equals 15 residues. With 1 base removed from V and 0 bases from J, the gap between germline ends came to 7 bases.